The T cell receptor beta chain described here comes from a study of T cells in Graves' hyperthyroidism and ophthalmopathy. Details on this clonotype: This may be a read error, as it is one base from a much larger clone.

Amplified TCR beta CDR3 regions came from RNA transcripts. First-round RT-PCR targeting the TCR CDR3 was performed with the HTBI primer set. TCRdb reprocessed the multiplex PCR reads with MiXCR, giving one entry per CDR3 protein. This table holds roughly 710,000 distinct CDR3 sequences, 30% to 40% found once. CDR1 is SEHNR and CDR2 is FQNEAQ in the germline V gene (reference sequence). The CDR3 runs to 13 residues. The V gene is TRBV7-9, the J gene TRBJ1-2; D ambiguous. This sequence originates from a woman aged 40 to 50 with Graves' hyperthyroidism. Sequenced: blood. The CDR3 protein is CASSPDNYYGHTF. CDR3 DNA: TGTGCCAGCAGCCCAGACAACTACTATGGCCACACCTTC.